This TCR beta chain was retrieved from a study of shared clonotypes between healthy human individuals. Sequenced by immunoSEQ multiplex PCR; TCRdb stores in-frame clones only, minus some. The table lists about 510,000 clones, 90% to 96% of them singletons. V lost 7 bases to trimming and J lost 3 bases; unmatched junction nucleotides: 13. Germline-derived CDR1 and CDR2 are MDHEN and SYDVKM. The CDR3 contains 17 residues. V usage is TRBV28 and J usage is TRBJ2-7; 12 bases fit TRBD2. The sequenced sample was naive CD4+ T cells sorted from blood. Subset defined: CD45RA+ positively selected. The TCR was taken from a young woman in good health. CDR3 DNA: TGTGCCAGCACTCTCTCCCCCACACTAGCGGGAGGCTACGAGCAGTACTTC. Protein: CASTLSPTLAGGYEQYF.